The 20 T cell receptor beta chains in this list originate from one sample, sequenced in a study of regulatory T cells in long-lasting Graves disease. Arm-PCR with iRepertoire HTBI primers amplified the CDR3 regions for these TCR beta libraries. TCRdb re-called the multiplex PCR reads with MiXCR, one entry per CDR3 protein. The table shows 600,000 to 800,000 distinct CDR3 sequences, with 25% to 35% occurring only once. Sample time point: persistent/refractory GD, antithyroid drugs over 5 years with positive TRAb. After RNA was extracted from PBMCs, the TCR library was made from it. The sequences come from peripheral blood mononuclear cells (PBMCs), collected when the disease was refractory, from a patient treated with antithyroid drugs. The source of these receptors is a female donor with Graves disease.

To note about this clonotype: A read error may explain this, as a much larger clone is one base away. The CDR3 ends on some other residue instead of the conserved phenylalanine or tryptophan, so this is likely a read error. The genes are TRBV28 and TRBJ1-2, with D uncertain. Trimming took off 1 base at V and 0 bases at J, with 15 bases between the two ends. This CDR3 is 17 amino acids long. Germline CDR1 MDHEN, CDR2 SYDVKM. The CDR3 sequence is CASSLSAPRRTNYGYTL. The CDR3 DNA sequence: TGTGCCAGCAGTTTATCGGCACCCCGTAGAACTAACTATGGCTACACCCTC.

CDR3 sequence: CASSLVAWRVRETQYF. The DNA of the CDR3 is TGTGCCAGCAGCTTAGTAGCATGGCGGGTGAGAGAGACCCAGTACTTC. The V call is TRBV11-2, the J call TRBJ2-5, with D possibly being TRBD2 (5 bases). CDR1 and CDR2 from the germline V gene are SGHAT and FQNNGV. Trimming removed 1 base from V and 4 bases from J, with 16 bases in between. This CDR3 spans 16 amino acids.

The chain employs TRBV20-1 and TRBJ1-2; D is possibly TRBD1 (5 bases). V lost 1 base and J lost 7, with 19 bases in between. The CDR3 has 15 amino acids. CDR1 DFQATT and CDR2 SNEGSKA come from the germline V gene (reference sequence). The CDR3 DNA reads TGCAGTGCTAGAGCCCCCCGGGACCGAGCCTTTGGCTACACCTTC. It codes for CSARAPRDRAFGYTF.

This clonotype was counted many times. The chain is built from TRBV12-3 or TRBV12-4 and TRBJ1-2; D unclear. Trimming stripped 7 bases from V and 8 bases from J, with 17 bases between. CDR3 length: 13 residues. This CDR3 reads CASTPDPTGGYTF. CDR3 DNA: TGTGCCAGCACTCCGGACCCTACTGGAGGCTACACCTTC.

This clonotype was detected only a few times. The genes are TRBV25-1 and TRBJ1-2; tentative D call: TRBD1 (5 bases). The V gene's germline CDR1 is MGHDK and CDR2 SYGVNS. The V end was cut by 2 bases, the J end by 6 bases, with 13 bases between. The CDR3 extends over 14 amino acids. The CDR3 here is CASSEPGRVDGYTF. As DNA, the CDR3 is TGTGCCAGCAGTGAACCAGGGAGGGTTGATGGCTACACCTTC.

This clonotype occurred a few times. The gene calls are TRBV20-1 and TRBJ2-7, with 8 positions matching TRBD2. Germline-derived CDR1 and CDR2 are DFQATT and SNEGSKA (reference sequence). The V and J ends lost 7 bases and 6 bases, in that order; junction bases with no gene match: 14. The CDR3 covers 14 residues. CDR3 loop: CSVLPGLVVSEQYF. In DNA, the CDR3 is TGCAGTGTTCTGCCGGGACTAGTCGTGAGCGAGCAGTACTTC.

This chain uses TRBV20-1 with TRBJ2-1; 7 bases are shared with TRBD2. The CDR3 runs to 15 residues. V was pared by 0 bases and J by 7 bases, with 9 bases of the junction left unmatched. Germline V CDR1 and CDR2: DFQATT, SNEGSKA (reference sequence). The CDR3 spells CSARDIGGAGNEQFF. DNA for the CDR3: TGCAGTGCTAGAGATATTGGGGGAGCGGGGAATGAGCAGTTCTTC.

The genes are TRBV7-3 and TRBJ2-2; no definite D call. V lost 5 bases, J lost 1 base, and 11 bases lay in between. The germline gives CDR1 SGHTA, CDR2 FQGTGA. The CDR3 covers 15 residues. The CDR3 spells CASSRIVLNTGELFF. Here the CDR3 DNA reads TGTGCCAGCAGCCGAATTGTTTTGAACACCGGGGAGCTGTTTTTT.

The CDR3 bases are TGTGCCAGCAGTGCGAACTATAACACTGAAGCTTTCTTT. Its protein product is CASSANYNTEAFF. The chain couples TRBV6-1 to TRBJ1-1; D not certain. Germline V gene sequence: CDR1 MNHNS, CDR2 SASEGT. The CDR3 is made up of 13 amino acids. V shed 4 bases and J shed 2 bases, with 8 bases lying between them.

The table lists this clonotype with a few counts. The chain couples TRBV10-1 to TRBJ1-1; a possible D gene is TRBD1 (6 bases). This CDR3 spans 14 amino acids. Germline V gives CDR1 WNHNN, CDR2 SYGVQD (reference sequence). With 0 bases removed from V and 7 bases from J, the gap between germline ends came to 12 bases. CDR3 bases: TGCGCCAGCAGTGAGTCTGGAGGGGGTGGTGAAGCTTTCTTT. Residues: CASSESGGGGEAFF.

The V and J genes are TRBV5-1 and TRBJ2-7; 9 bases align to TRBD2. Germline V lookup: CDR1 SGHRS, CDR2 YFSETQ. The J segment lost 6 bases and the V segment lost 5 bases, leaving 9 bases of the junction unmatched. The CDR3 totals 14 residues. The DNA for the CDR3 is TGCGCCAGCAGGGGTAGCGGGAGAACGGGCGAGCAGTACTTC. Its translation: CASRGSGRTGEQYF.

This clonotype came up many times. This chain uses TRBV28 with TRBJ2-7; D is possibly TRBD2 (7 bases). Per the germline V gene, CDR1 is MDHEN and CDR2 is SYDVKM. V was trimmed by 4 bases and J by 4 bases, leaving 20 bases between them. CDR3 length: 16 amino acids. CDR3 in amino acids: CASSSSYSGRGYEQYF. CDR3 sequence (DNA): TGTGCCAGCAGTTCCAGTTATTCAGGGAGGGGGTACGAGCAGTACTTC. Combining the CDR3 with reference TRBV28 and TRBJ2-7 gives the whole variable domain DVKVTQSSRYLVKRTGEKVFLECVQDMDHENMFWYRQDPGLGLRLIYFSYDVKMKEKGDIPEGYSVSREKKERFSLILESASTNQTSMYLCASSSSYSGRGYEQYFGPGTRLTVT.

The rearrangement links TRBV28 to TRBJ2-2; 11 nucleotides align to TRBD2. The germline CDR1 and CDR2 sequences are MDHEN and SYDVKM. The CDR3 extends over 15 amino acids. J was trimmed by 7 bases and V by 7 bases; bases with no gene match: 8. CDR3 loop: CASIAGGPKIGELFF. CDR3 nucleotide sequence: TGTGCCAGCATAGCGGGAGGGCCTAAAATCGGGGAGCTGTTTTTT.

This chain links TRBV12-3 or TRBV12-4 with TRBJ2-5, with 11 bases aligning to TRBD2. J lost 4 bases, V lost 5 bases, and 6 bases had no gene match. The CDR3 covers 15 residues. The CDR3 DNA reads as TGTGCCAGCAGTCGTAGCGGGGGGGGGGGAGAGACCCAGTACTTC. Its translation is CASSRSGGGGETQYF.

This clonotype came up many times. V gene TRBV6-2 or TRBV6-3 combines with J gene TRBJ1-2; 7 bases line up with TRBD1. The CDR3 loop spans 14 amino acids. Trimming removed 4 bases from V and 4 bases from J; junction bases left unmatched: 6. Germline CDR1 MNHEY, CDR2 SVGEGT. The CDR3 DNA sequence: TGTGCCAGCAGTTCCCCCGACAGGGTCTATGGCTACACCTTC. Translating it yields CASSSPDRVYGYTF.

Note on this clonotype: The conserved final phenylalanine or tryptophan is absent from the CDR3, which likely points to a read error. The chain carries TRBV7-9 and TRBJ1-1; 8 bases align to TRBD1. The CDR3 extends over 12 amino acids. V lost 5 bases to trimming and J lost 8 bases; unmatched junction nucleotides: 4. Germline values: CDR1 SEHNR, CDR2 FQNEAQ (reference sequence). CDR3 nucleotide sequence: TGTGCCAGCAGCCCGACAGGGGTCGAAGCTTTCCTT. This codes for CASSPTGVEAFL.

This clonotype was picked up many times. This chain uses TRBV11-2 with TRBJ1-4; D is undetermined. V was clipped by 5 bases and J by 8 bases, with 15 bases between them. The V gene's germline CDR1 is SGHAT and CDR2 FQNNGV. The CDR3 is made up of 14 amino acids. The DNA of the CDR3 is TGTGCCAGCAGCCCCGACATCTCAGGAGAAAAACTGTTTTTT. It translates to CASSPDISGEKLFF.

The chain links TRBV20-1 to TRBJ2-5, with D hard to call. V lost 3 bases and J 1 base, leaving 12 bases between the germline ends. The V gene's germline CDR1 is DFQATT and CDR2 SNEGSKA (reference sequence). This CDR3 contains 14 residues. DNA of the CDR3: TGCAGTGCTAGTCTGGCCCGAGTCCAAGAGACCCAGTACTTC. Translating it yields CSASLARVQETQYF.

This clonotype showed up just a few times. The rearrangement joins TRBV6-1 to TRBJ1-3; possibly TRBD1 for D (6 bases). Looked up from germline, CDR1 is MNHNS and CDR2 is SASEGT. CDR3 length: 13 residues. Trimming took off 10 bases at V and 4 bases at J, with 14 bases between the two ends. The CDR3 sequence: CATPGTPGNTIYF. For the CDR3, the DNA is TGTGCCACCCCCGGGACACCCGGAAACACCATATATTTT.

Many counts were recorded for this clonotype. This chain connects TRBV28 to TRBJ2-5, with D possibly TRBD2 on 6 matching bases. CDR3 length: 14 amino acids. The ends were cut back, 3 bases at V and 5 bases at J, with 13 bases in the middle. Germline CDR1 MDHEN, CDR2 SYDVKM. In DNA, the CDR3 is TGTGCCAGCAGTTTTGAGGAGGGAGCGGAGACCCAGTACTTC. Translated, it gives CASSFEEGAETQYF.